The next 19 T cell receptor beta chains were all read from a single sample in a study of tumor-infiltrating lymphocytes in primary liver carcinoma. Unsorted whole blood served as the source of blood RNA, and germline DNA was extracted as well. Researchers generated TCR beta cDNA from roughly 520 ng of total RNA, relying on a constant-region primer. Libraries covering TCR beta were generated through three nested multiplex PCR rounds (using a slightly modified ARM-PCR). Two initial PCR rounds of roughly 10 cycles each paired TRBV1-TRBV30 forward primers with a C-beta reverse primer. TCRdb processed the multiplex PCR reads anew with MiXCR; each CDR3 protein has one entry. Of fewer than 350,000 distinct CDR3 sequences detected, 65% appear once; the ten largest clones hold about 6.5%. The sample consisted of peripheral blood. These TCRs come from a man between 40 and 49 years old with primary liver carcinoma and hepatitis B virus infection.

On this clonotype: The missing conserved phenylalanine or tryptophan at the end of this CDR3 makes a read error likely. The chain uses TRBV6-1 and TRBJ2-5; 7 nucleotides match TRBD1. V shed 8 bases and J 5 bases; nucleotides not matched to a gene: 17. CDR1 MNHNS and CDR2 SASEGT come from the germline V gene. This CDR3 is built from 16 residues. CDR3 protein: CASLRGFGPQRETQYS. Written as DNA, the CDR3 is TGTGCCAGCCTCAGGGGGTTTGGGCCCCAGAGGGAGACCCAGTACTCC.

As concerns this clonotype: Given the absence of the conserved phenylalanine or tryptophan at the CDR3 end, a read error is likely. The chain uses TRBV12-3 or TRBV12-4 and TRBJ2-1; TRBD2 matches at 10 bases. The CDR3 spans 16 residues. The CDR3 coding sequence is TGTGCCAGCAGGTTAGCGGGAGGTCCCGGGGGTAATGAGCAGTTCTTA. Translating gives CASRLAGGPGGNEQFL.

This clonotype was seen repeatedly, ten times or more. V usage is TRBV11-2 and J usage is TRBJ2-5; D is unclear. The V gene's germline CDR1 is SGHAT and CDR2 FQNNGV. This CDR3 contains 12 residues. Trimming left V 5 bases short and J 5 bases short, with 9 bases between. CDR3: CASSEGWETQYF. The CDR3 DNA reads TGTGCCAGCAGCGAAGGGTGGGAGACCCAGTACTTC.

This clonotype was detected ten times or more. The chain uses TRBV6-5 and TRBJ2-5, with 11 bases matching TRBD1. The CDR3 extends over 14 amino acids. Germline trimming cut 6 bases from V and 6 bases from J; bases unmatched to any gene: 6. Looked up from germline, CDR1 is MNHEY and CDR2 is SVGAGI. CDR3 region: CASSSGTGGKTQYF. The DNA for the CDR3 is TGTGCCAGCAGCTCCGGGACAGGGGGAAAGACCCAGTACTTC.

Comments on this clonotype: At one boundary the junction diverges from the germline segment, which might be a read error. The chain links TRBV11-2 to TRBJ2-1; either TRBD1 or TRBD2 may fit D (6 bases each). Germline assignment: CDR1 SGHAT and CDR2 FQNNGV. The CDR3 sequence is 13 residues long. The CDR3 DNA reads TGTGCCAGCAGCAGAGGCGGGGACAATGAGCAGTTATTC. Protein sequence: CASSRGGDNEQLF. The whole variable domain, filled in from reference TRBV11-2 and TRBJ2-1, reads EAGVAQSPRYKIIEKRQSVAFWCNPISGHATLYWYQQILGQGPKLLIQFQNNGVVDDSQLPKDRFSAERLKGVDSTLKIQPAKLEDSAVYLCASSRGGDNEQLFGPGTRLTVL.

This clonotype has ten or more counts. This chain links TRBV6-2 or TRBV6-3 with TRBJ2-7; D uncertain. With 4 bases removed from V and 3 bases from J, the gap between germline ends came to 10 bases. The CDR3 runs 13 residues. Germline CDR1 and CDR2: MNHEY and SVGEGT. The CDR3 loop is CASSFMQYYEQYF. CDR3 nucleotides: TGTGCCAGCAGTTTCATGCAGTACTACGAGCAGTACTTC.

Note on this clonotype: This may be a read error: a much more frequent sequence differs by one nucleotide. The chain uses TRBV4-1 and TRBJ2-7; no clear D. This CDR3 contains 15 residues. Germline lookup yields CDR1 MGHRA and CDR2 YSYEKL. This chain's CDR3 is CASSEEDVSSYEQYF. Written as DNA, the CDR3 is TGCGCCAGCAGCGAAGAAGATGTAAGCTCCTACGAGCAGTACTTC.

Turning to this clonotype: A junction boundary mismatches the germline segment, possibly from a read error. The V gene is TRBV10-3, the J gene TRBJ2-2, with TRBD1 matching over 12 bases. Germline loops: CDR1 ENHRY, CDR2 SYGVKD. The CDR3 covers 17 residues. The CDR3 DNA reads as TGTGCCATCAGTGAGTCGGGACAGGGGGCGTTGTCCGGGGAGCTGCTTTTT. Protein sequence: CAISESGQGALSGELLF.

The genes are TRBV6-5 and TRBJ2-1, with 7 positions matching TRBD2. There are 14 residues in the CDR3. Unmatched junction bases numbered 8, after V lost 9 bases and J lost 3 bases. Germline V gene lookup returns CDR1 MNHEY and CDR2 SVGAGI. The CDR3 loop is CASSLREIYNEQFF. CDR3 bases: TGTGCCAGTAGTCTGCGGGAGATCTACAATGAGCAGTTCTTC.

On this clonotype itself: This clone may be a read error of a much larger clone one base away. The J gene is TRBJ2-5, the V gene TRBV6-2 or TRBV6-3; 8 nucleotides match TRBD2. There are 15 residues in the CDR3. Trimming cost V 5 bases and J 4 bases; bases outside gene matches: 9. Looked up from germline, CDR1 is MNHEY and CDR2 is SVGEGT. The CDR3 coding sequence is TGTGCCAGCAGTCTCTCAGGACTAGCCGGAGAGACCCAGTACTTC. Translating gives CASSLSGLAGETQYF.

This clonotype occurred once. The V gene is TRBV28, the J gene TRBJ2-7; 8 bases are shared with TRBD1. The CDR3 totals 14 residues. Germline assignment: CDR1 MDHEN and CDR2 SYDVKM. The ends lost 9 bases at V and 5 bases at J; junction bases unmatched: 12. The CDR3 sequence is CASRPGQVKNEQYF. The CDR3 region has the DNA TGTGCCAGTCGTCCGGGACAGGTCAAGAACGAGCAGTACTTC.

As to this clonotype: A much larger clone differs by one base, so this may be a read error. V and J are TRBV6-6 and TRBJ2-2; tentatively, D is TRBD2 (6 bases). CDR1 and CDR2 from the germline V gene are MNHNY and SVGAGI (reference sequence). The CDR3 length is 14 residues. V shed 5 bases and J shed 8 bases, with 15 bases lying between them. This chain's CDR3 is CASSPAGSLGELFF. The CDR3 coding sequence is TGTGCCAGCAGTCCGGCGGGAAGCTTGGGGGAGCTGTTTTTT.

This chain links TRBV6-2 or TRBV6-3 with TRBJ2-1, with D unclear. The germline V gene encodes CDR1 MNHEY and CDR2 SVGEGT. The CDR3 runs 14 residues. The V end was cut by 4 bases, the J end by 4 bases, with 11 bases between. CDR3: CASSLDGRYNEQFF. CDR3 sequence (DNA): TGTGCCAGCAGTTTAGACGGACGATACAATGAGCAGTTCTTC.

This clonotype was counted once. The rearrangement uses TRBV6-1 and TRBJ2-1; 11 nucleotides align to TRBD2. Germline V lookup: CDR1 MNHNS, CDR2 SASEGT. This CDR3 is built from 18 residues. The ends lost 6 bases at V and 7 bases at J; junction bases unmatched: 17. Here the CDR3 reads CASSSTRVTSGIWNEQFF. CDR3 DNA: TGTGCCAGCAGCTCTACCCGGGTGACTAGCGGGATATGGAATGAGCAGTTCTTC.

Note on this clonotype: A much bigger clone sits one base away, suggesting this may be a read error. The CDR3 does not end in the conserved phenylalanine or tryptophan, so this is likely a read error. The V and J genes are TRBV4-1 and TRBJ2-3, with D possibly matching TRBD1 (6 bases). Germline V gives CDR1 MGHRA, CDR2 YSYEKL. Trimming stripped 4 bases from V and 5 bases from J, with 22 bases between. There are 17 residues in the CDR3. The CDR3 DNA sequence: TGCGCCAGCAGCCCCCAGACAGGACCGAGAATGGGAGATACGCAGTATTAT. Translation: CASSPQTGPRMGDTQYY.

The V call is TRBV20-1, the J call TRBJ2-5; D call uncertain. The CDR3 runs to 15 residues. Germline CDR1 DFQATT, CDR2 SNEGSKA (reference sequence). V lost 2 bases and J 5 bases, leaving 18 bases between the germline ends. The CDR3 coding sequence is TGCAGTGCTAGATACCCCTACAGCAAGTCGGAGACCCAGTACTTC. Encoded protein: CSARYPYSKSETQYF.

The chain uses TRBV14 and TRBJ2-5, with TRBD2 matching over 8 bases. CDR1 and CDR2 (germline): SGHDN, FVKESK. The V and J ends lost 3 bases and 2 bases, in that order; junction bases with no gene match: 8. This CDR3 is built from 16 residues. CDR3 coding DNA: TGTGCCAGCAGCCATCGACTAGCGAGAGTGCAAGAGACCCAGTACTTC. This encodes CASSHRLARVQETQYF.

This clonotype was seen at least ten times. CDR3 nucleotides: TGTGCCAGCAGCTATTCCGGGGAGCTGTTTTTT. This encodes CASSYSGELFF. V gene TRBV11-2 combines with J gene TRBJ2-2; D is ambiguous. This CDR3 contains 11 residues. Per the germline V gene, CDR1 is SGHAT and CDR2 is FQNNGV. The V end lost 4 bases, the J end lost 6 bases, and 3 bases lay between the germline ends.

In the case of this clonotype: One end of the junction varies from germline; a read error may be responsible. V gene TRBV4-2 combines with J gene TRBJ1-1; no firm D call. Looked up from germline, CDR1 is LGHNA and CDR2 is YNFKEQ. The CDR3 loop spans 13 amino acids. CDR3 sequence (DNA): TGTGTCAGCAGCCAAGAGGCGCACACTGAGGCTTTCTTT. Translation: CVSSQEAHTEAFF.